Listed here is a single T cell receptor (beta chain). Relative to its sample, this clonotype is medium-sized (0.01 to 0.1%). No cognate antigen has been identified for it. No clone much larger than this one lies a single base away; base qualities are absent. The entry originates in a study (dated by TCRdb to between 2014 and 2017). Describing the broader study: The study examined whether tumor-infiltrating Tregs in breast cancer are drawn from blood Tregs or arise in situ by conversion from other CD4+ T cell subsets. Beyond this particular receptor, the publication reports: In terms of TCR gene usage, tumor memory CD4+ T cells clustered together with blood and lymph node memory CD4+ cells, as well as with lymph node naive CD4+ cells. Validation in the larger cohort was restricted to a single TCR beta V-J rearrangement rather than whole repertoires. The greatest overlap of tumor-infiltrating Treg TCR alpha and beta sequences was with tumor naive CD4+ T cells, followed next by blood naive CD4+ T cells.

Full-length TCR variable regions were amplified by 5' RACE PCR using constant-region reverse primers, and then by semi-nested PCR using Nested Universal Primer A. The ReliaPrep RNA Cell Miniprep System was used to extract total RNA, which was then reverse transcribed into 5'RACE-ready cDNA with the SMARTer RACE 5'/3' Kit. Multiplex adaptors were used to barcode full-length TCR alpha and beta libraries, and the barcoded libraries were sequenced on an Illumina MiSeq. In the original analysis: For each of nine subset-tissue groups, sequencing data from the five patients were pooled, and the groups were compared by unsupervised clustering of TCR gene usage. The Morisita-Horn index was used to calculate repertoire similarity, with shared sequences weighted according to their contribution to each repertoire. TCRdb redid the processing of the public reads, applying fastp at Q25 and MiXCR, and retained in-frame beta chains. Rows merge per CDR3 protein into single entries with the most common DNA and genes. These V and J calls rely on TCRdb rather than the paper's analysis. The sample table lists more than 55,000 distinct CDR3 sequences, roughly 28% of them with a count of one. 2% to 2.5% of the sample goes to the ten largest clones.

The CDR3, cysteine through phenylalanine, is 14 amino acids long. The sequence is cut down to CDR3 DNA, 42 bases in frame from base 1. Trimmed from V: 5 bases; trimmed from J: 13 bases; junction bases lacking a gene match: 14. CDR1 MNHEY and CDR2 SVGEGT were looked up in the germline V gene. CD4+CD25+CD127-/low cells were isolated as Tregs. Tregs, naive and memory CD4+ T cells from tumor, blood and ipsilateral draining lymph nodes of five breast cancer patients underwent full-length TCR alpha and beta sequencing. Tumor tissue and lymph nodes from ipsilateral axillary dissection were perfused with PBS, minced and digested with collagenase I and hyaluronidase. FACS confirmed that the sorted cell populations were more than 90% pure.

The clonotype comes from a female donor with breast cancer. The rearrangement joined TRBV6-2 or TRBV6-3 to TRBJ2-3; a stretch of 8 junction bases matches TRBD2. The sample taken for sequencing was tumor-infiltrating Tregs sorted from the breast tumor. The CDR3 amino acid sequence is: CASSAGTRDFVEYF. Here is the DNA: TGTGCCAGCAGTGCCGGGACTAGGGACTTTGTGGAGTATTTT.